What follows are 15 T cell receptor beta chains derived from one specimen sequenced in a study of shared clonotypes between healthy human individuals. The repertoire was sequenced with immunoSEQ multiplex PCR; TCRdb's copy has only in-frame clones and lacks some. Of 2 million to 2.5 million clones listed, 80% to 95% are singletons. Sequencing used naive CD4+ T cells from PBMCs. Subset reported: CD45RA+ positively selected. The receptors here all came from a man aged 18 to 35 in good health. Some clones in this sample may be carry-over from other donors' samples.

The rearrangement uses TRBV15 and TRBJ2-1; D is possibly TRBD1 (6 bases). V lost 3 bases, J lost 6 bases, and 12 bases lay in between. This CDR3 contains 14 residues. Germline values: CDR1 LNHNV, CDR2 YYDKDF (reference sequence). The CDR3 sequence: CATSSPRGSNEQFF. CDR3 coding DNA: TGTGCCACCAGCAGCCCCAGGGGTTCCAATGAGCAGTTCTTC.

This chain joins TRBV7-2 and TRBJ1-1, with a tentative D call TRBD1 (5 bases). This CDR3 contains 15 residues. The germline V gene has CDR1 SGHTA and CDR2 FQGNSA. The V end was cut by 2 bases, the J end by 4 bases, with 14 bases between. The CDR3 DNA is TGTGCCAGCAGCTTAACGTCAGGGATGTTCACTGAAGCTTTCTTT. It encodes CASSLTSGMFTEAFF.

The gene calls are TRBV5-4 and TRBJ1-2; TRBD1 matches 7 bases. The germline CDR1 and CDR2 sequences are SGHNT and YYREEE (reference sequence). The CDR3 loop spans 17 amino acids. J gave up 2 bases and V 4 bases, and 14 bases lay outside the gene matches. The CDR3 sequence: CASSSPTGAGANYGYTF. CDR3 nucleotide sequence: TGTGCCAGCAGCAGTCCCACAGGGGCGGGGGCGAACTATGGCTACACCTTC. Based on the CDR3 plus reference TRBV5-4 and TRBJ1-2, the full variable domain is ETGVTQSPTHLIKTRGQQVTLRCSSQSGHNTVSWYQQALGQGPQFIFQYYREEENGRGNFPPRFSGLQFPNYSSELNVNALELDDSALYLCASSSPTGAGANYGYTFGSGTRLTVV.

This clone was detected once. This chain uses TRBV14 with TRBJ1-2, with D unresolved. CDR1 SGHDN and CDR2 FVKESK come from the germline V gene. Trimming shortened V by 1 base and J by 0 bases, and 6 bases separated the two germline ends. The CDR3 has 14 residues. CDR3 bases: TGTGCCAGCAGCCAAGGGGGATCTAACTATGGCTACACCTTC. Protein: CASSQGGSNYGYTF.

The gene calls are TRBV5-1 and TRBJ1-4; no definite D call. There are 13 residues in the CDR3. CDR1 is SGHRS, CDR2 YFSETQ, per germline. The V end was cut by 1 base, the J end by 6 bases, with 7 bases between. The CDR3 loop reads CASSLQADEKLFF. In DNA form, the CDR3 reads TGCGCCAGCAGCTTGCAGGCAGATGAAAAACTGTTTTTT.

The V gene is TRBV30, the J gene TRBJ2-1; 7 nucleotides agree with TRBD2. CDR1 and CDR2 (germline): GTSNPN, SVGIG (reference sequence). Trimming cost V 1 base and J 7 bases; bases outside gene matches: 10. This CDR3 spans 15 amino acids. CDR3 DNA: TGTGCCTGGAGTGCGTGGGAGGGCCTGGGGAATGAGCAGTTCTTC. It codes for CAWSAWEGLGNEQFF.

The J gene is TRBJ2-5, the V gene TRBV5-1, with TRBD2 identical over 7 bases. CDR1 SGHRS and CDR2 YFSETQ come from the germline V gene. Trimming removed 0 bases from V and 5 bases from J; junction bases left unmatched: 16. The CDR3 has 18 residues. CDR3 sequence (DNA): TGCGCCAGCAGCTTGGGTCAAAAACTAGCGAGTTTTGGCGAGACCCAGTACTTC. It codes for CASSLGQKLASFGETQYF.

V is TRBV5-1 and J is TRBJ2-7, with no clear D. The V gene lost 3 bases and the J gene lost 1 base, with 11 bases spanning the gap. This CDR3 has 14 amino acids. CDR1 is SGHRS, CDR2 YFSETQ, per germline. CDR3 nucleotides: TGCGCCAGCAGCTCGAACGGAAATTCCTACGAGCAGTACTTC. Protein: CASSSNGNSYEQYF. Using reference TRBV5-1 and TRBJ2-7 for the parts outside the CDR3, the full variable domain is KAGVTQTPRYLIKTRGQQVTLSCSPISGHRSVSWYQQTPGQGLQFLFEYFSETQRNKGNFPGRFSGRQFSNSRSEMNVSTLELGDSALYLCASSSNGNSYEQYFGPGTRLTVT.

The rearrangement joins TRBV11-3 to TRBJ2-3, with TRBD1 matching 7 bases. V shed 5 bases, J shed 5 bases, and the junction held 10 bases outside the gene matches. CDR1 and CDR2 from the germline V gene are SGHNT and YENEEA. The CDR3 is made up of 15 amino acids. CDR3: CASSPQGTMGDTQYF. CDR3 coding DNA: TGTGCCAGCAGCCCACAGGGGACGATGGGAGATACGCAGTATTTT.

The rearrangement uses TRBV4-1 and TRBJ2-7, with 7 bases that match TRBD1. This CDR3 spans 16 amino acids. Unmatched junction bases numbered 10, after V lost 1 base and J lost 4 bases. CDR1 and CDR2 (germline): MGHRA, YSYEKL. The CDR3 here is CASSQGTPGTEYEQYF. CDR3 in DNA: TGCGCCAGCAGCCAAGGTACGCCCGGGACAGAATACGAGCAGTACTTC.

The chain links TRBV7-2 to TRBJ1-2, with TRBD1 matching 7 bases. Germline assignment: CDR1 SGHTA and CDR2 FQGNSA. The CDR3 loop spans 16 amino acids. V shed 4 bases and J 8 bases; nucleotides not matched to a gene: 16. CDR3 protein: CASSSQTGRHRFGYTF. The CDR3 region has the DNA TGTGCCAGCAGCTCCCAGACAGGGAGACATCGATTCGGCTACACCTTC.

J is TRBJ2-1 and V is TRBV14, with D perhaps matching TRBD1 (5 bases). The CDR3 is made up of 14 amino acids. V was shortened by 4 bases and J by 4 bases, with 11 bases between the two germline ends. CDR1 is SGHDN, CDR2 FVKESK, per germline. CDR3 sequence reads: CASSPDMVYNEQFF. CDR3 bases: TGTGCCAGCAGCCCGGACATGGTGTACAATGAGCAGTTCTTC.

This chain uses TRBV29-1 with TRBJ2-1; D might be TRBD1 or TRBD2, each matching 6 bases. V shed 4 bases and J shed 9 bases, with 16 bases lying between them. This CDR3 comprises 13 residues. Germline V gives CDR1 SQVTM, CDR2 ANQGSEA. The CDR3, as DNA: TGCAGCGTTGTAAGGAGGGGGGATGGTGAGCAGTTCTTC. This codes for CSVVRRGDGEQFF.

The chain joins TRBV27 to TRBJ1-6; TRBD1 matches at 8 bases. CDR3 length: 18 amino acids. Germline trimming cut 6 bases from V and 0 bases from J; bases unmatched to any gene: 10. CDR1 and CDR2 from the germline V gene are MNHEY and SMNVEV (reference sequence). This CDR3 reads CASSLRTGTGSYNSPLHF. The CDR3 DNA reads as TGTGCCAGCAGCTTACGGACAGGGACGGGCTCCTATAATTCACCCCTCCACTTT.

The rearrangement links TRBV4-1 to TRBJ2-7, with 9 nucleotides matching TRBD1. The CDR3 totals 16 residues. The V gene's germline CDR1 is MGHRA and CDR2 YSYEKL. V lost 1 base and J lost 4; bases outside the gene matches: 8. The CDR3 loop is CASSQGGGTGRYEQYF. The CDR3 DNA follows: TGCGCCAGCAGCCAAGGTGGGGGGACAGGGCGGTACGAGCAGTACTTC.